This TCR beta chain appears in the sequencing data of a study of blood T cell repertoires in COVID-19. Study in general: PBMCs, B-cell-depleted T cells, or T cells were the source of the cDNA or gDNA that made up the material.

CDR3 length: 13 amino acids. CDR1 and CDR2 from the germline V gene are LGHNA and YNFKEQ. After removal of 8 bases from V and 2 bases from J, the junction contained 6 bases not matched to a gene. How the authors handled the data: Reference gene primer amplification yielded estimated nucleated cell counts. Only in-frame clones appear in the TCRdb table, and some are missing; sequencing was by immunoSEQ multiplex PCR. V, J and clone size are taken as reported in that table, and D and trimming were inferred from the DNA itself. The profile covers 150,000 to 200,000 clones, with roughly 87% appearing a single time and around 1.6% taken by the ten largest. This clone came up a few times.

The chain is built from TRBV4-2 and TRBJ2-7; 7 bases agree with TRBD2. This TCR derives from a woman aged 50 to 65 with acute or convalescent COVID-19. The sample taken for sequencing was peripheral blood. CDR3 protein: CASSSGYTYEQYF. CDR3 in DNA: TGTGCCAGCTCTAGCGGTTACACCTACGAGCAGTACTTC.